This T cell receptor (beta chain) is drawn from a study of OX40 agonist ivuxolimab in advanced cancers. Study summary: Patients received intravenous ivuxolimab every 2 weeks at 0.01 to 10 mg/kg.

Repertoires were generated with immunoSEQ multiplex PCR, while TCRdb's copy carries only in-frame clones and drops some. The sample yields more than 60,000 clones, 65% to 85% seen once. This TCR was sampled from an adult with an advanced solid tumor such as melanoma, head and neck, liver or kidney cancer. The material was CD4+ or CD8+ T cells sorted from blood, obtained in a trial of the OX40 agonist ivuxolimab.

The CDR3 bases are TGTGCCAGCCGGGACAGGGGGCGTGGGGGAGAGACCCAGTACTTC. Protein product: CASRDRGRGGETQYF. The chain carries TRBV2 and TRBJ2-5, with 12 bases matching TRBD1. V lost 8 bases to trimming and J lost 4 bases; unmatched junction nucleotides: 8. In germline, CDR1 is SNHLY, CDR2 FYNNEI. The CDR3 is 15 amino acids.